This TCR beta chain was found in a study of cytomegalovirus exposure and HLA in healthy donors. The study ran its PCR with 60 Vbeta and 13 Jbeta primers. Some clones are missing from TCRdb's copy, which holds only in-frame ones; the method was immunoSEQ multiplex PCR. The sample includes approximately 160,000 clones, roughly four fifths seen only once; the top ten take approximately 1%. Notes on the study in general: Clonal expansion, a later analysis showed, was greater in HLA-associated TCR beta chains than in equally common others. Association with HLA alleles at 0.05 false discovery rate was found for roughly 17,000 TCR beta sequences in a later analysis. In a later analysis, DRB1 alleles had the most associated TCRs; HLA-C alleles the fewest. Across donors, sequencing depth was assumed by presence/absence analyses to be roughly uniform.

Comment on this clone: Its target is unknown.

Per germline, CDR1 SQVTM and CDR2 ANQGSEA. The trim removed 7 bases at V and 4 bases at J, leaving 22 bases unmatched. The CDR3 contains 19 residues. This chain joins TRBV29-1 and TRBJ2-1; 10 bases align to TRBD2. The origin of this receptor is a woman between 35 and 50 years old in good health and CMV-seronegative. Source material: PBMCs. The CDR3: CSGGGGLLAGESMYNEQFF. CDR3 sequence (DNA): TGCAGCGGGGGGGGAGGTTTGCTAGCGGGAGAGTCTATGTACAATGAGCAGTTCTTC.